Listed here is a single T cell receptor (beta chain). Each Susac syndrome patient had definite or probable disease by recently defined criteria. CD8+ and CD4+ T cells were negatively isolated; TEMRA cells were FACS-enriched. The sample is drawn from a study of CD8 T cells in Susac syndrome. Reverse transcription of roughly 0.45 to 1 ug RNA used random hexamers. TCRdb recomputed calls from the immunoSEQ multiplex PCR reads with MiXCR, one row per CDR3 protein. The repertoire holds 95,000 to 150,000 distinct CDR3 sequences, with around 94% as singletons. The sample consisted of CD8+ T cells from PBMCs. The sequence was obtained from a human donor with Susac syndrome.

The DNA for the CDR3 is TGTGCCAGTAATACGGGCTTCTATGGCTACACCTTC. As protein: CASNTGFYGYTF. This rearrangement joins TRBV19 to TRBJ1-2, with D uncertain. V shed 7 bases and J shed 4 bases, with 10 bases lying between them. The CDR3 loop spans 12 amino acids. CDR1 is LNHDA, CDR2 SQIVND, per germline (reference sequence). The entire variable domain, with the rest obtained from reference TRBV19 and TRBJ1-2, is as follows: DGGITQSPKYLFRKEGQNVTLSCEQNLNHDAMYWYRQDPGQGLRLIYYSQIVNDFQKGDIAEGYSVSREKKESFPLTVTSAQKNPTAFYLCASNTGFYGYTFGSGTRLTVV.